This T cell receptor (beta chain) was identified during a study of blood T cell repertoires in COVID-19. The sample holds a few counts of this clone. Assay: immunoSEQ multiplex PCR; the TCRdb copy retains only in-frame clones and omits some. The table has about 210,000 clones, approximately 81% seen once. V lost 9 bases and J 2 bases, leaving 19 bases between the germline ends. The CDR3 extends over 16 amino acids. Per the germline V gene, CDR1 is SGHAT and CDR2 is FQNNGV. V usage is TRBV11-2 and J usage is TRBJ2-2, with D perhaps TRBD2 (6 bases). This sequence was found in a woman older than 75 with acute or convalescent COVID-19. Input material: peripheral blood. CDR3 sequence reads: CASLIGAGTNTGELFF. The CDR3 DNA is TGTGCCAGTCTAATCGGGGCGGGGACCAACACCGGGGAGCTGTTTTTT.